This T cell receptor (beta chain) originates from a study of blood T cell repertoires in COVID-19. CDR3 length equals 12 residues. Germline lookup yields CDR1 SEHNR and CDR2 FQNEAQ (reference sequence). Libraries were prepared by immunoSEQ multiplex PCR; TCRdb keeps only in-frame clonotypes and omits some of them. The sample yields fewer than 300,000 clones, around 84% seen once. The TCR comes from a man aged 35-49 years who had been exposed to COVID-19. The sequenced sample was PBMCs or T cells enriched from blood (not recorded which). The chain has TRBV7-9 and TRBJ2-3, with TRBD2 matching over 7 bases. CDR3 nucleotides: TGTGCGAAGGCGGGAGTCGCAGATACGCAGTATTTT. Translation: CAKAGVADTQYF.